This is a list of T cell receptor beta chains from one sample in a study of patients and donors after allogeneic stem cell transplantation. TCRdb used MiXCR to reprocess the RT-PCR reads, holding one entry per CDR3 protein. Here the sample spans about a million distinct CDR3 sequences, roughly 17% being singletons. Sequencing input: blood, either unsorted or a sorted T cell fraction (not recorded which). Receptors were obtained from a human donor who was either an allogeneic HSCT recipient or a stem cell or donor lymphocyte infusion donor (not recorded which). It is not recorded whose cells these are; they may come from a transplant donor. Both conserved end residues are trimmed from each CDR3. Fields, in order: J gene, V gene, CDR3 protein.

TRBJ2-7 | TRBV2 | ASGPGKYEQY
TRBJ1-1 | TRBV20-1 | SARQGSLRDTEAF
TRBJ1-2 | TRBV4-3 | ASTLDLAANYGYT
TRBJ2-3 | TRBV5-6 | ASSLHVSTDTQY
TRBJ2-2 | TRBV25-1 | ASRNGELF
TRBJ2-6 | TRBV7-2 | ASSLFLTAGANVLT
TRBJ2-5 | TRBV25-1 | ASSEGREGGLETQY
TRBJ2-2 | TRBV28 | ASSPEFTKLF
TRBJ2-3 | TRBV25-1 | ASSEPGTHTDTQY
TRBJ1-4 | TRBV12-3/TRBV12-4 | ASTLAYREEKLF
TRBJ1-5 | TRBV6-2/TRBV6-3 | ASSYWGDSNQPQH
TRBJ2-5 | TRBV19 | ASSLPGAGSETQY
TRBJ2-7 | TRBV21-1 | ASSKGQGIYYEQY